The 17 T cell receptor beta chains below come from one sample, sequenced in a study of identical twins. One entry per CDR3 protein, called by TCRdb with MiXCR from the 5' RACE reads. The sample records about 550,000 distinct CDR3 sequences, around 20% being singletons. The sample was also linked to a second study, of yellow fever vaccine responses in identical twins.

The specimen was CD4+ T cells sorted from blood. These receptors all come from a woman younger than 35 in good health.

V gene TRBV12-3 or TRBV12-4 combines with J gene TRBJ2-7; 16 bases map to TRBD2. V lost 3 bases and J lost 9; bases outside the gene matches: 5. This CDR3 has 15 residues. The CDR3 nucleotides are TGTGCCAGCAGTTTTGGGACTAGCGGGAGGGCCGCGCAGTACTTC. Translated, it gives CASSFGTSGRAAQYF.

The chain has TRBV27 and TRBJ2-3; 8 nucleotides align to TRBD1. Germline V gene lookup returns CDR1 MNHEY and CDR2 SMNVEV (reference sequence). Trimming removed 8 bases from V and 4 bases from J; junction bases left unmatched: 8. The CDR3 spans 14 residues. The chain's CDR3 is CASGQDRVSDTQYF. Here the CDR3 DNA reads TGTGCCAGCGGCCAGGACAGGGTTTCAGATACGCAGTATTTT.

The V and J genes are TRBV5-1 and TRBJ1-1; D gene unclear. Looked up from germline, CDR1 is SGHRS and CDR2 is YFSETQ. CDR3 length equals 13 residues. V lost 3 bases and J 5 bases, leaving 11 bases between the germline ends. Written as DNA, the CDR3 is TGCGCCAGCAGCTCGGAGGTTCGGACTGAAGCTTTCTTT. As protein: CASSSEVRTEAFF.

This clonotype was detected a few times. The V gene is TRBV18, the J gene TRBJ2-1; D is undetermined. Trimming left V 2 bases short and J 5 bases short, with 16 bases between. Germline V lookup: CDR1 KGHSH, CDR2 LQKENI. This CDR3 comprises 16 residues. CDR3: CASSPSVGAYNNEQFF. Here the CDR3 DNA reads TGTGCCAGCTCACCATCCGTTGGAGCTTACAACAATGAGCAGTTCTTC.

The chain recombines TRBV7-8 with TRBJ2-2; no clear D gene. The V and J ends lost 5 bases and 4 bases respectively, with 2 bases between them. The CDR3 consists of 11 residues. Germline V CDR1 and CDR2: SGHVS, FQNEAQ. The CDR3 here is CASSATGELFF. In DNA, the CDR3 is TGTGCCAGCAGCGCCACCGGGGAGCTGTTTTTT.

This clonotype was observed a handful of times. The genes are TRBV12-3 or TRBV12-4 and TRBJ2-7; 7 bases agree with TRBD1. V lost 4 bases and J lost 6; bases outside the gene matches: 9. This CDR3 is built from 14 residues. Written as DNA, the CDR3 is TGTGCCAGCAGTTCCTCTAAGACAGGGACCGAGCAGTACTTC. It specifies CASSSSKTGTEQYF.

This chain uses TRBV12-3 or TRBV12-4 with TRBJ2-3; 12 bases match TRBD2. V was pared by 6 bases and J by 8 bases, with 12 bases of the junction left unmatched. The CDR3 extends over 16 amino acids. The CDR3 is CASRVLTSSGRGTQYF. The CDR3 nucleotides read TGTGCCAGCAGGGTTCTTACCTCTAGCGGGAGGGGTACGCAGTATTTT.

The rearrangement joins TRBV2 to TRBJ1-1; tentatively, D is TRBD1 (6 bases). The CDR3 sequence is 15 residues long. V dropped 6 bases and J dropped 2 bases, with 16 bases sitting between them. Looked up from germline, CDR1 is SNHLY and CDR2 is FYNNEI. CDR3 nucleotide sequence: TGTGCCAGCAGCATACAGGGCTTGGGCAACACTGAAGCTTTCTTT. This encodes CASSIQGLGNTEAFF.

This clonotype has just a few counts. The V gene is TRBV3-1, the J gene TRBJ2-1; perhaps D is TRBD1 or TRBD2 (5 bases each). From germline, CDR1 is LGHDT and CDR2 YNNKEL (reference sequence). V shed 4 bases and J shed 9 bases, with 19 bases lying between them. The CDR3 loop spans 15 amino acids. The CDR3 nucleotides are TGTGCCAGCAGCCTGGGGACGATTCGGGTAGGTGAGCAGTTCTTC. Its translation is CASSLGTIRVGEQFF.

CDR3 protein: CASSQVGGGYTF. The DNA for the CDR3 is TGTGCCAGCAGCCAAGTGGGGGGTGGCTACACCTTC. This rearrangement joins TRBV14 to TRBJ1-2; the D gene is possibly TRBD1 (5 bases). Germline V gives CDR1 SGHDN, CDR2 FVKESK. This CDR3 contains 12 residues. Trimming took off 1 base at V and 7 bases at J, with 7 bases between the two ends.

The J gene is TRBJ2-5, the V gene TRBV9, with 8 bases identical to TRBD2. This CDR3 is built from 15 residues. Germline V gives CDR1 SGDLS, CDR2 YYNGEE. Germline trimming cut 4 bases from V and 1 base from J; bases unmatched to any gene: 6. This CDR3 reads CASSPTSGPQETQYF. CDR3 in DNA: TGTGCCAGCAGCCCCACTAGCGGCCCCCAAGAGACCCAGTACTTC.

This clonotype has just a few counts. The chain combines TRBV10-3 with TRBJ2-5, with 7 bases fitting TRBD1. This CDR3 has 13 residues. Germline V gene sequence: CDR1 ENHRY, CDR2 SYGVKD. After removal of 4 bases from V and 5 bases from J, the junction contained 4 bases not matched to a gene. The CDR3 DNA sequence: TGTGCCATCAGTGGAACAGGGGTTGAGACCCAGTACTTC. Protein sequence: CAISGTGVETQYF.

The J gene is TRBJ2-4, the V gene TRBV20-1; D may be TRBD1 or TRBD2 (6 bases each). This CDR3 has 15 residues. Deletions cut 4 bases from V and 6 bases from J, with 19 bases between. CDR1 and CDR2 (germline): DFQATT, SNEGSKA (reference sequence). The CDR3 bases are TGCAGTGCTACCAAGGGGGGATTGCCGAGAAACATTCAGTACTTC. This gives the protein CSATKGGLPRNIQYF.

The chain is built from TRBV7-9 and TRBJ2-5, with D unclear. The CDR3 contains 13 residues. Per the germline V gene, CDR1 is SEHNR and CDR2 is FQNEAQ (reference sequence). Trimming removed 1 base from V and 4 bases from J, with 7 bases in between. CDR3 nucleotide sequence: TGTGCCAGCAGCTTAGATGGGGTAGAGACCCAGTACTTC. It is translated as CASSLDGVETQYF. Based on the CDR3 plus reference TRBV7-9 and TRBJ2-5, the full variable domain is DTGVSQNPRHKITKRGQNVTFRCDPISEHNRLYWYRQTLGQGPEFLTYFQNEAQLEKSRLLSDRFSAERPKGSFSTLEIQRTEQGDSAMYLCASSLDGVETQYFGPGTRLLVL.

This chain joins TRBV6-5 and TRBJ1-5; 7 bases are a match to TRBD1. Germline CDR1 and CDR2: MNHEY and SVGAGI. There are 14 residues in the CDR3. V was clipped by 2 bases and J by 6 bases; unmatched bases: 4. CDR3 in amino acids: CASSYAGGGQPQHF. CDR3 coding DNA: TGTGCCAGCAGTTACGCAGGGGGTGGTCAGCCCCAGCATTTT.

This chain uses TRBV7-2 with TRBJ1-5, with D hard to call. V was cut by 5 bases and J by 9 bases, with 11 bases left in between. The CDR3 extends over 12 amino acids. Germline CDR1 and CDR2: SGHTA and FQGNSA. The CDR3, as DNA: TGTGCCAGCAGCCCCCTAGGGAGGCCCCAGCATTTT. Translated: CASSPLGRPQHF.

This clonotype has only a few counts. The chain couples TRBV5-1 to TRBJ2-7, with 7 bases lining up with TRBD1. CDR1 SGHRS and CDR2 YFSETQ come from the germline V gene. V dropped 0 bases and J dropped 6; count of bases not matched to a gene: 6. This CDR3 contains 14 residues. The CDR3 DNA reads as TGCGCCAGCAGCTTGGGGACAGGAATCGCCGAGCAGTACTTC. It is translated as CASSLGTGIAEQYF. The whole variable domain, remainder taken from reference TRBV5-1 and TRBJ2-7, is KAGVTQTPRYLIKTRGQQVTLSCSPISGHRSVSWYQQTPGQGLQFLFEYFSETQRNKGNFPGRFSGRQFSNSRSEMNVSTLELGDSALYLCASSLGTGIAEQYFGPGTRLTVT.